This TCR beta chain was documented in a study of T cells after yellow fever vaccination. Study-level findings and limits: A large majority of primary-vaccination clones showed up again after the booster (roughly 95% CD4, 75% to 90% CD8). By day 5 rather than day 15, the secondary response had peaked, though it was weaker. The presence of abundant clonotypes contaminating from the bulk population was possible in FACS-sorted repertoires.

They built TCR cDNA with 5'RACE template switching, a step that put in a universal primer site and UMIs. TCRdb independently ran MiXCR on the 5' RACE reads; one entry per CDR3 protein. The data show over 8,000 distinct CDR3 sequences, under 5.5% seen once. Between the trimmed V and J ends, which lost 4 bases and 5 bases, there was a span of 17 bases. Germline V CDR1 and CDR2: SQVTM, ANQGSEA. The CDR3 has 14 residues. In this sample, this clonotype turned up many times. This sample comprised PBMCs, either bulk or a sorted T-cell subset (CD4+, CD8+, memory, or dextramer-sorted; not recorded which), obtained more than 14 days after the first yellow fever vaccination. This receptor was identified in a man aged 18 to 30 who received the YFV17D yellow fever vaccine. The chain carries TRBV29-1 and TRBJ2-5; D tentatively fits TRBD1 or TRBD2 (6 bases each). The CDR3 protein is CSVAGGDKWETQYF. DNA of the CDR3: TGCAGCGTTGCCGGGGGCGATAAGTGGGAGACCCAGTACTTC. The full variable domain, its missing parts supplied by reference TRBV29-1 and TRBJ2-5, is SAVISQKPSRDICQRGTSLTIQCQVDSQVTMMFWYRQQPGQSLTLIATANQGSEATYESGFVIDKFPISRPNLTFSTLTVSNMSPEDSSIYLCSVAGGDKWETQYFGPGTRLLVL.